The present T cell receptor (beta chain) was sequenced within a study of T cell repertoires in cytomegalovirus infection. CDR1 is SGHVS and CDR2 is FNYEAQ in the germline V gene. The CDR3 is made up of 15 amino acids. V was shortened by 2 bases and J by 5 bases, with 16 bases between the two germline ends. TCRdb re-analysed the reads in MiXCR, keeping a single row per CDR3 protein. The sample has 560,000 or so distinct CDR3 sequences; 15% to 20% are singletons. The TCR comes from a human donor in good health (CMV status not recorded). Some clones in this sample may be carry-over from other donors' samples. The chain carries TRBV7-6 and TRBJ2-7; D is undetermined. Sequencing used CD8+ T cells from PBMCs. In nucleotides, the CDR3 is TGTGCCAGCAGCTTATCCTATAGGGCAGACCACGAGCAGTACTTC. Translated, it gives CASSLSYRADHEQYF.